Listed here are 7 T cell receptor beta chains from one sample, sequenced in a study of cytomegalovirus exposure and HLA in healthy donors. Here immunoSEQ multiplex PCR was the method, and the copy in TCRdb shows in-frame clones only, minus some. The table lists about 330,000 clones, 86% of them singletons, with around 0.8% in the top ten. Sequencing used PBMCs. The receptors stem from a woman younger than 30 in good health and CMV-seronegative.

To note about this clone: Germline is not matched at one junction end, which may reflect a read error. The genes are TRBV5-6 and TRBJ2-5; 7 nucleotides agree with TRBD1. CDR1 SGHDT and CDR2 YYEEEE come from the germline V gene. CDR3 length: 16 residues. CDR3 protein: CASSLGGTVIQGTQYF. The DNA for the CDR3 is TGTGCCAGCAGCTTGGGTGGGACAGTCATTCAAGGGACCCAGTACTTC.

A single count supports this clone. The rearrangement links TRBV25-1 to TRBJ2-7, with 8 bases matching TRBD1. The ends lost 8 bases at V and 5 bases at J; junction bases unmatched: 17. CDR1 and CDR2 (germline): MGHDK, SYGVNS. The CDR3 contains 16 residues. The CDR3 here is CASRGALGTGGHEQYF. The CDR3 coding sequence is TGTGCCAGCCGCGGGGCCCTCGGGACAGGCGGGCACGAGCAGTACTTC.

The CDR3 nucleotides read TGTGCCAGCAGGGGACAGGGGGCAGGTGAGACCCAGTACTTC. Protein: CASRGQGAGETQYF. V gene TRBV6-6 combines with J gene TRBJ2-5, with 12 nucleotides matching TRBD1. This CDR3 is built from 14 residues. Germline V gene data show CDR1 as MNHNY and CDR2 as SVGAGI (reference sequence). Trimming took 6 bases from V and 5 from J; bases not matched to a gene: 4.

J is TRBJ2-1 and V is TRBV7-3; D remains unclear. This CDR3 comprises 13 residues. CDR1 SGHTA and CDR2 FQGTGA come from the germline V gene. Trimming removed 4 bases from V and 5 bases from J, with 9 bases in between. This CDR3 is CASSSVINNEQFF. The CDR3 DNA follows: TGTGCCAGCAGCTCGGTCATCAACAATGAGCAGTTCTTC.

This CDR3 is CASSQRTGEAFF. The CDR3 coding sequence is TGCGCCAGCAGCCAGCGGACAGGGGAAGCTTTCTTT. The chain has TRBV4-3 and TRBJ1-1, with 8 bases lining up with TRBD1. The CDR3 is 12 residues long. CDR1 and CDR2 from the germline V gene are LGHNA and YSLEER. V dropped 3 bases and J dropped 8; count of bases not matched to a gene: 2.

This chain connects TRBV6-5 to TRBJ2-7; a possible D gene is TRBD2 (5 bases). V was pared by 5 bases and J by 3 bases, with 14 bases between. CDR3 length equals 14 residues. Germline V CDR1 and CDR2: MNHEY, SVGAGI. The CDR3 DNA reads as TGTGCCAGCAGTAACGGACTCGATTACTACGAGCAGTACTTC. It yields the protein CASSNGLDYYEQYF.

J is TRBJ2-1 and V is TRBV11-2; the D gene is possibly TRBD1 (5 bases). This CDR3 is built from 14 residues. Germline V gene sequence: CDR1 SGHAT, CDR2 FQNNGV. V was pared by 0 bases and J by 13 bases, with 16 bases between. The CDR3 sequence: CASSLERSTVAQFF. As DNA, the CDR3 is TGTGCCAGCAGCTTAGAAAGGTCGACAGTGGCTCAGTTCTTC.